Presented here are 20 T cell receptor beta chains from one specimen sequenced in a study of PD-1 blockade in classical Hodgkin lymphoma. The data were produced by immunoSEQ multiplex PCR, yet TCRdb's version contains in-frame clones alone and is incomplete. The sample records under 45,000 clones, 66% being singletons. Time point: cycle 4 day 1 (C4D1), after less than 7 weeks of nivolumab. Autologous stem cell transplantation was followed by relapse in every patient, and brentuximab vedotin exposure varied. Sequenced here: peripheral blood mononuclear cells (PBMCs), sampled before the fourth cycle of nivolumab. The receptors come from a human donor with classical Hodgkin lymphoma.

This clone has a handful of counts. The gene calls are TRBV6-1 and TRBJ1-2; D call uncertain. CDR3 length equals 15 residues. CDR1 is MNHNS and CDR2 is SASEGT in the germline V gene. The ends were cut back, 3 bases at V and 3 bases at J, with 14 bases in the middle. As DNA, the CDR3 is TGTGCCAGCAGTGAGTTCGGGCCTCAATACTATGGCTACACCTTC. Its protein is CASSEFGPQYYGYTF.

The V call is TRBV5-1, the J call TRBJ2-7; TRBD2 might be the D (5 bases). Germline V CDR1 and CDR2: SGHRS, YFSETQ. The V end lost 1 base, the J end lost 1 base, and 12 bases lay between the germline ends. The CDR3 runs to 15 residues. CDR3 amino acids: CASSLQDGISYEQYF. The CDR3 DNA is TGCGCCAGCAGCTTGCAGGACGGGATTTCCTACGAGCAGTACTTC. The full variable domain, with the rest looked up from reference TRBV5-1 and TRBJ2-7, is KAGVTQTPRYLIKTRGQQVTLSCSPISGHRSVSWYQQTPGQGLQFLFEYFSETQRNKGNFPGRFSGRQFSNSRSEMNVSTLELGDSALYLCASSLQDGISYEQYFGPGTRLTVT.

The rearrangement links TRBV2 to TRBJ1-6; 8 bases are shared with TRBD1. The CDR3 covers 14 residues. Germline values: CDR1 SNHLY, CDR2 FYNNEI. After removal of 5 bases from V and 10 bases from J, the junction contained 7 bases not matched to a gene. The CDR3 nucleotides read TGTGCCAGCAGTCCAGGACAGGGCGGCTCACCCCTCCACTTT. Translated, it gives CASSPGQGGSPLHF.

This clone has only a few counts. This chain uses TRBV6-5 with TRBJ2-1; 8 bases fit TRBD2. CDR1 is MNHEY, CDR2 SVGAGI, per germline. Germline trimming cut 2 bases from V and 10 bases from J; bases unmatched to any gene: 7. The CDR3 runs 14 residues. Here the CDR3 reads CASSYGGLAGEQFF. CDR3 coding DNA: TGTGCCAGCAGTTACGGGGGGCTAGCGGGCGAGCAGTTCTTC.

V gene TRBV5-4 combines with J gene TRBJ2-7; TRBD2 aligns across 7 bases. Germline V gene sequence: CDR1 SGHNT, CDR2 YYREEE (reference sequence). V shed 3 bases, J shed 4 bases, and the junction held 10 bases outside the gene matches. The CDR3 extends over 15 amino acids. CDR3 loop: CASSSPLGGGYEQYF. DNA of the CDR3: TGTGCCAGCAGCTCCCCCTTGGGCGGGGGATACGAGCAGTACTTC.

This clone was counted once. V and J are TRBV11-2 and TRBJ2-7, with unresolved D. V gave up 1 base and J gave up 2 bases, with 6 bases separating them. Germline values: CDR1 SGHAT, CDR2 FQNNGV. The length of the CDR3 is 13 residues. The CDR3 nucleotides read TGTGCCAGCAGCTTAGCCTGGACCTACGAGCAGTACTTC. The encoded protein is CASSLAWTYEQYF. The full variable domain, in which reference TRBV11-2 and TRBJ2-7 provide the parts outside the CDR3, is EAGVAQSPRYKIIEKRQSVAFWCNPISGHATLYWYQQILGQGPKLLIQFQNNGVVDDSQLPKDRFSAERLKGVDSTLKIQPAKLEDSAVYLCASSLAWTYEQYFGPGTRLTVT.

In this sample, this clone turned up a few times. The chain employs TRBV7-2 and TRBJ2-3, with TRBD2 matching over 9 bases. Germline trimming cut 6 bases from V and 4 bases from J; bases unmatched to any gene: 11. The CDR3 covers 16 residues. Per the germline V gene, CDR1 is SGHTA and CDR2 is FQGNSA. The CDR3 DNA reads TGTGCCAGCAGGGTAGGCGGGGGGGTGTTCTCAGATACGCAGTATTTT. This sequence encodes CASRVGGGVFSDTQYF.

As for this clone: The same CDR3 arises from other DNA sequences in this sample as well. The chain has TRBV9 and TRBJ2-2; perhaps D is TRBD1 or TRBD2 (5 bases each). Trimming pared 1 base from V and 7 bases from J, leaving 11 bases between. The germline V gene encodes CDR1 SGDLS and CDR2 YYNGEE. The CDR3 length is 14 residues. Here the CDR3 reads CASSVQGAFGELFF. The DNA for the CDR3 is TGTGCCAGCAGCGTACAGGGAGCTTTCGGGGAGCTGTTTTTT.

The rearrangement joins TRBV7-3 to TRBJ2-1; D remains ambiguous. This CDR3 contains 14 residues. V lost 2 bases to trimming and J lost 5 bases, with 10 bases between them. The germline V gene has CDR1 SGHTA and CDR2 FQGTGA. CDR3 amino acids: CASSLGIYNNEQFF. For the CDR3, the DNA is TGTGCCAGCAGCTTAGGGATATATAACAATGAGCAGTTCTTC.

The V gene is TRBV30, the J gene TRBJ1-1; D perhaps matches TRBD1 (5 bases). The V end lost 0 bases, the J end lost 0 bases, and 5 bases lay between the germline ends. The CDR3 totals 13 residues. Germline CDR1 GTSNPN, CDR2 SVGIG (reference sequence). CDR3 sequence (DNA): TGTGCCTGGAGTGTACAGGTGAACACTGAAGCTTTCTTT. Translated, it gives CAWSVQVNTEAFF.

This clone was counted a few times. The chain has TRBV19 and TRBJ1-2, with TRBD1 as a possible D gene (5 bases). V lost 5 bases and J 3 bases, leaving 7 bases between the germline ends. This CDR3 spans 12 amino acids. Germline CDR1 LNHDA, CDR2 SQIVND (reference sequence). CDR3 nucleotide sequence: TGTGCCAGTAGTGACAGATACTATGGCTACACCTTC. It yields the protein CASSDRYYGYTF.

This chain uses TRBV21-1 with TRBJ2-3; the table's TRBD2 call for D was not verified on the DNA. TRBV21-1 is a recognized pseudogene. This CDR3 region has 18 residues. The CDR3 sequence: CASSKVTLGLAGTDTQYF. In DNA, the CDR3 is TGTGCCAGCAGCAAAGTTACCCTAGGACTAGCGGGTACAGATACGCAGTATTTT.

This chain connects TRBV19 to TRBJ2-1; D unresolved. This CDR3 is 13 amino acids long. The ends were cut back, 0 bases at V and 5 bases at J, with 5 bases in the middle. Germline V gene sequence: CDR1 LNHDA, CDR2 SQIVND (reference sequence). The chain's CDR3 is CASSIEWNNEQFF. The CDR3 DNA reads TGTGCCAGTAGTATAGAGTGGAACAATGAGCAGTTCTTC.

The chain couples TRBV18 to TRBJ1-1; 7 nucleotides match TRBD1. J lost 4 bases, V lost 2 bases, and 4 bases had no gene match. The CDR3 spans 14 residues. Per germline, CDR1 KGHSH and CDR2 LQKENI. CDR3 DNA sequence: TGTGCCAGCTCACCAGGCAGGGGGATCACTGAAGCTTTCTTT. Its translation is CASSPGRGITEAFF.

The rearrangement links TRBV29-1 to TRBJ2-7; D is unclear. Looked up from germline, CDR1 is SQVTM and CDR2 is ANQGSEA. Trimming left V 1 base short and J 5 bases short, with 6 bases between. The CDR3 runs to 11 residues. The DNA for the CDR3 is TGCAGCGTTGAAGGAATCGACGAGCAGTACTTC. As protein: CSVEGIDEQYF.

The chain carries TRBV19 and TRBJ1-4; D is uncertain. Germline V gene lookup returns CDR1 LNHDA and CDR2 SQIVND (reference sequence). This CDR3 has 12 residues. Deletions cut 3 bases from V and 6 bases from J, with 5 bases between. CDR3 sequence: CASSMLDEKLFF. In nucleotides, the CDR3 is TGTGCCAGTAGTATGTTAGATGAAAAACTGTTTTTT.

This clone was found a few times. Germline and junction disagree at one end, which may indicate a read error. The V call is TRBV10-3, the J call TRBJ1-4, with 9 bases matching TRBD1. Germline assignment: CDR1 ENHRY and CDR2 SYGVKD. The CDR3 is 15 amino acids. The CDR3 nucleotides are TGTGCCATCAGAGGACAGGGGCCTCCTAATGATAAACTGTTTTTT. Protein sequence: CAIRGQGPPNDKLFF.

The chain couples TRBV20-1 to TRBJ1-2; D not certain. Trimming removed 6 bases from V and 7 bases from J, with 6 bases in between. Germline assignment: CDR1 DFQATT and CDR2 SNEGSKA (reference sequence). The CDR3 spans 9 residues. CDR3 amino acids: CSARVGYTF. CDR3 DNA sequence: TGCAGTGCGCGTGTTGGCTACACCTTC.

The J gene is TRBJ2-3, the V gene TRBV6-5, with D perhaps being TRBD1 or TRBD2 (6 bases each). Germline lookup yields CDR1 MNHEY and CDR2 SVGAGI. Trimming took off 2 bases at V and 6 bases at J, with 12 bases between the two ends. The CDR3 runs 14 residues. The CDR3 DNA is TGTGCCAGCAGTTACGGGGGGCCCCCGGATACGCAGTATTTT. This encodes CASSYGGPPDTQYF.

This clone is medium-sized in the sample. The genes are TRBV30 and TRBJ2-3; TRBD1 aligns across 7 bases. Trimming took 2 bases from V and 0 from J; bases not matched to a gene: 5. Germline values: CDR1 GTSNPN, CDR2 SVGIG (reference sequence). CDR3 size: 15 residues. This CDR3 reads CAWSRDSPSTDTQYF. The CDR3 DNA sequence: TGTGCCTGGAGTAGGGACAGCCCTAGCACAGATACGCAGTATTTT.